What follows are 14 T cell receptor beta chains derived from one specimen sequenced in a study of T cell clonotyping in hematopoietic cell transplantation. Measured with immunoSEQ multiplex PCR; TCRdb has only the in-frame clones, and not every one. The repertoire consists of some 5,000 clones, with about 30% occurring once and the leading ten covering 17%. Time point specified: recipient sample about 28 days before transplant, after cytoreduction. The source was peripheral blood mononuclear cells, collected before stem cell transplant. The origin of the receptors is a man in his forties or fifties with myelofibrosis. Some clones in this sample may be carry-over from other donors' samples.

This clone is labeled as medium-sized. The chain joins TRBV28 to TRBJ1-1; D call uncertain. Looked up from germline, CDR1 is MDHEN and CDR2 is SYDVKM. The CDR3 contains 13 residues. V was clipped by 5 bases and J by 3 bases, with 10 bases between them. This chain's CDR3 is CASSQVLDTEAFF. In DNA form, the CDR3 reads TGTGCCAGCAGTCAAGTCCTGGACACTGAAGCTTTCTTT.

The CDR3 region has the DNA TGTGCCTGGAGACTCGGAGGCGGGGAGCTGTTTTTT. Translated, it gives CAWRLGGGELFF. This chain uses TRBV30 with TRBJ2-2; a possible D gene is TRBD2 (5 bases). The CDR3 length is 12 residues. V was shortened by 3 bases and J by 7 bases, with 9 bases between the two germline ends. Germline CDR1 is GTSNPN and CDR2 is SVGIG (reference sequence).

The chain links TRBV30 to TRBJ1-5; D remains ambiguous. The germline gives CDR1 GTSNPN, CDR2 SVGIG (reference sequence). The V and J ends lost 0 bases and 5 bases respectively, with 8 bases between them. The CDR3 extends over 13 amino acids. The DNA of the CDR3 is TGTGCCTGGAGTGTATGGCTTCATCAGCCCCAGCATTTT. This encodes CAWSVWLHQPQHF.

The table lists this clone with a count of one. J is TRBJ2-6 and V is TRBV5-6; D is tentatively TRBD1 or TRBD2 (6 bases each). The V gene's germline CDR1 is SGHDT and CDR2 YYEEEE. Trimming cost V 4 bases and J 1 base, with 21 bases left between them. The CDR3 consists of 19 residues. CDR3 residues: CASSLGTGHRESGANVLTF. CDR3 DNA sequence: TGTGCCAGCAGCCTTGGGACGGGACATCGGGAGTCTGGGGCCAACGTCCTGACTTTC. Supplemented by reference TRBV5-6 and TRBJ2-6, the full variable domain reads DAGVTQSPTHLIKTRGQQVTLRCSPKSGHDTVSWYQQALGQGPQFIFQYYEEEERQRGNFPDRFSGHQFPNYSSELNVNALLLGDSALYLCASSLGTGHRESGANVLTFGAGSRLTVL.

The chain carries TRBV30 and TRBJ1-5; 7 bases are shared with TRBD1. Germline V gives CDR1 GTSNPN, CDR2 SVGIG (reference sequence). The V and J ends lost 0 bases and 4 bases, in that order; junction bases with no gene match: 9. This CDR3 has 16 residues. The CDR3 DNA follows: TGTGCCTGGAGTGTAGGGGGAGGGGGCGCAAATCAGCCCCAGCATTTT. Its protein product is CAWSVGGGGANQPQHF.

The chain joins TRBV4-1 to TRBJ1-2; 10 bases agree with TRBD1. J gave up 7 bases and V 0 bases, and 5 bases lay outside the gene matches. This CDR3 has 15 residues. Germline CDR1 MGHRA, CDR2 YSYEKL. The CDR3 DNA sequence: TGCGCCAGCAGCCAAGAAGCGACAGGGGGCTCTGGCTACACCTTC. Residues: CASSQEATGGSGYTF.

By share, this clone ranks as medium-sized. This chain uses TRBV6-5 with TRBJ1-3, with unresolved D. The V end was cut by 6 bases, the J end by 0 bases, with 9 bases between. The CDR3 consists of 14 residues. Looked up from germline, CDR1 is MNHEY and CDR2 is SVGAGI. CDR3 residues: CASSHVNSGNTIYF. CDR3 bases: TGTGCCAGCAGCCATGTCAACTCTGGAAACACCATATATTTT.

In its sample, this clone was seen a few times. A junction end diverges from the germline sequence, so it may reflect a read error. The chain carries TRBV30 and TRBJ1-1; 8 bases fit TRBD1. The CDR3 is 13 amino acids. Germline CDR1 reads GTSNPN; CDR2 reads SVGIG (reference sequence). The CDR3 reads CAGQTGVNAEAFF. CDR3 bases: TGTGCCGGACAGACAGGGGTGAACGCTGAAGCTTTCTTT.

The V and J genes are TRBV30 and TRBJ1-2; no clear D gene. Germline V gene lookup returns CDR1 GTSNPN and CDR2 SVGIG (reference sequence). V was shortened by 0 bases and J by 1 base, with 6 bases between the two germline ends. The CDR3 is 13 amino acids. This chain's CDR3 is CAWSVQCNYGYTF. The CDR3 bases are TGTGCCTGGAGTGTACAGTGTAACTATGGCTACACCTTC.

This chain joins TRBV25-1 and TRBJ1-1; maybe TRBD1 (5 bases). The germline gives CDR1 MGHDK, CDR2 SYGVNS. The CDR3 extends over 13 amino acids. The V and J ends lost 7 bases and 0 bases respectively, with 9 bases between them. The CDR3 sequence: CASTRGLNTEAFF. CDR3 sequence (DNA): TGTGCCAGCACGCGGGGCCTGAACACTGAAGCTTTCTTT. Full variable domain (missing parts from reference TRBV25-1 and TRBJ1-1): EADIYQTPRYLVIGTGKKITLECSQTMGHDKMYWYQQDPGMELHLIHYSYGVNSTEKGDLSSESTVSRIRTEHFPLTLESARPSHTSQYLCASTRGLNTEAFFGQGTRLTVV.

The rearrangement joins TRBV7-9 to TRBJ1-5; maybe TRBD1 (5 bases). Germline V CDR1 and CDR2: SEHNR, FQNEAQ (reference sequence). Trimming took off 7 bases at V and 4 bases at J, with 11 bases between the two ends. This CDR3 is 13 amino acids long. CDR3 loop: CASTSGGNQPQHF. CDR3 bases: TGTGCCAGCACCTCCGGGGGGAATCAGCCCCAGCATTTT. The full variable domain, its missing parts supplied by reference TRBV7-9 and TRBJ1-5, is DTGVSQNPRHKITKRGQNVTFRCDPISEHNRLYWYRQTLGQGPEFLTYFQNEAQLEKSRLLSDRFSAERPKGSFSTLEIQRTEQGDSAMYLCASTSGGNQPQHFGDGTRLSIL.

The CDR3 coding sequence is TGTGCCAGCAGTTACTCGCGGAGACCGTACTTC. This translates into CASSYSRRPYF. The chain employs TRBV6-6 and TRBJ2-7; no clear D. The germline V gene has CDR1 MNHNY and CDR2 SVGAGI (reference sequence). V was shortened by 0 bases and J by 12 bases, with 9 bases between the two germline ends. The CDR3 has 11 residues.

The rearrangement uses TRBV30 and TRBJ2-2, with D perhaps matching TRBD2 (5 bases). The length of the CDR3 is 11 residues. V lost 5 bases, J lost 5 bases, and 6 bases lay in between. CDR1 is GTSNPN, CDR2 SVGIG, per germline (reference sequence). This chain's CDR3 is CAWEGTGELFF. CDR3 nucleotide sequence: TGTGCCTGGGAGGGTACCGGGGAGCTGTTTTTT.

This clone was counted only a few times. The gene calls are TRBV6-1 and TRBJ1-2; D might be TRBD1 (5 bases). This CDR3 is built from 14 residues. V lost 5 bases to trimming and J lost 4 bases, with 14 bases between them. Germline V gene data show CDR1 as MNHNS and CDR2 as SASEGT. In DNA, the CDR3 is TGTGCCAGCAGTCCCGGAGGGGAGGTCTATGGCTACACCTTC. This gives the protein CASSPGGEVYGYTF.